The present entry profiles one TCR beta chain with its context. Its antigen is not known. CDR3 size: 14 residues. Germline V CDR1 and CDR2: SQVTM, ANQGSEA. V shed 0 bases, J shed 2 bases, and the junction held 3 bases outside the gene matches. Preparing the TCRbeta library involved the use of unique molecular identifiers. TCRdb independently ran MiXCR on the PCR reads; one entry per CDR3 protein. The table includes around 370,000 distinct CDR3 sequences, under 20% detected once. This record belongs to a study of T-cell reconstitution after alpha-beta-depleted transplantation in children. Points from the study as a whole: Several hundred graft clones that had expanded were reportedly the source of alpha-beta T cells about two months after transplant. Among T cells one year after transplant, newly produced cells accounted for most counts and diversity. Recipient T cells and thymic progenitors that survived were the source of the high TCRbeta diversity seen at day 60 in some patients.

This TCR was sampled from a male patient between 2 and 15 years old who had a stem cell transplant for acute lymphoblastic leukemia, so the T cells may come from the graft donor. The sequenced sample was PBMCs, mostly from graft donor cells, obtained 360 days after TCRalphabeta/CD19-depleted stem cell transplant. The V call is TRBV29-1, the J call TRBJ2-7; TRBD2 matches at 8 bases. As DNA, the CDR3 is TGCAGCGTTGAAGACCCGGGACTAGCCTACGAGCAGTACTTC. Translation gives CSVEDPGLAYEQYF.